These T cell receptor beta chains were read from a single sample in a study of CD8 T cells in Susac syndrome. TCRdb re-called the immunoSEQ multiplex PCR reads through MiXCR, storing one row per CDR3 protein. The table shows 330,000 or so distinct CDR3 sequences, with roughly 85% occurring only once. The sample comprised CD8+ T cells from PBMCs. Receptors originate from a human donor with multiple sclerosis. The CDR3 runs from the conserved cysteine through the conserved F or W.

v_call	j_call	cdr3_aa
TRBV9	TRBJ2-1	CASSADPSPEQFF
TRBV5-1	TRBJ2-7	CASARTPAEQYF
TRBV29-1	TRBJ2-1	CSVVTLSSYNEQFF
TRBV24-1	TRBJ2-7	CATSETGQTYEQYF
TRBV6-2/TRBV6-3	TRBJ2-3	CAIGPGDTQYF
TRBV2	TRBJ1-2	CASNGARGKLGYTF
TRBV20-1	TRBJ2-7	CSAGETYNHEQYF
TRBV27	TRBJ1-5	CASSIQEHQPQHF
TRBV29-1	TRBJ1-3	CSVERVPGNTIYF
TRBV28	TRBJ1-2	CASSVQGGGGEYTF
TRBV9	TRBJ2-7	CASSVGSGPSPHEQYF
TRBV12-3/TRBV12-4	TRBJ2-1	CASSSYYEQFF
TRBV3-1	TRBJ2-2	CASSQERSPPGDTGELFF
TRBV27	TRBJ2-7	CASRPTGTALDEQYF
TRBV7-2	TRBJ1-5	CASSPGWGLWQPQHF
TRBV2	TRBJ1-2	CASITTNYGYTF
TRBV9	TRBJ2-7	CASSSSGEVHEQYF
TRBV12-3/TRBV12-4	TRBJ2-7	CASSFVQATVYEQYF
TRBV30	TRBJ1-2	CAWSPGRGSDGYTF
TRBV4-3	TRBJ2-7	CASSQDPLYEQYF
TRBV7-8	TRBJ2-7	CASSLGTRLYEQYF
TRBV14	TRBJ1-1	CASSEASLNTEAFF
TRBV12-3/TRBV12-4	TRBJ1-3	CASSSPEGGWGNTIYF
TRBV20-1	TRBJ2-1	CSARGLGGAYNEQFF
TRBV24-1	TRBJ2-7	CATSDGQEDEQYF
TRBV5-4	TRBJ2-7	CASSPIAGTSYEQYF
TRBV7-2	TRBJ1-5	CASSSGGNHPQHF
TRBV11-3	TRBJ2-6	CASSLKDSSGANVLTF
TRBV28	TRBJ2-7	CASSPRTGKGSYEQYF
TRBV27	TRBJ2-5	CASSLEGDPGETQYF
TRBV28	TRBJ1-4	CASSFSINEKLFF
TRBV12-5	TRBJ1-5	CASGLKGMLPASNQPQHF
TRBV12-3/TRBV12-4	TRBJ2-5	CASSLVREGQETQYF
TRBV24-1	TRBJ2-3	CATSDHGQGRGIYPDTQYF
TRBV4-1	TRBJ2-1	CASSQGKEIGNEQFF
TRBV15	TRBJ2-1	CATSRKGPPYNEQFF
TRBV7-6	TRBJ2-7	CASSTPGQGTYEQYF
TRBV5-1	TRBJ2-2	CASSFSGTGNTGELFF
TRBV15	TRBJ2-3	CATSPPLRTDTQYF
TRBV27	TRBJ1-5	CASRTGTENQPQHF
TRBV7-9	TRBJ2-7	CASSLGLAGKNEQYF
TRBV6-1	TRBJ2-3	CASSWTSGTDTQYF
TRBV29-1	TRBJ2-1	CSVWSGTSGDYNEQFF
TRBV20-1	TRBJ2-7	CSANPSASYEQYF
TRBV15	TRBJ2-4	CATSRDGTTTNIQYF
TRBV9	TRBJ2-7	CASSVETGWAEQYF
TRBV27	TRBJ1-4	CASSLSGASEKLFF
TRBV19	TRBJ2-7	CASSIEQKAGVGYEQYF
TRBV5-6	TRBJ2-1	CASSPLAYSYNEQFF
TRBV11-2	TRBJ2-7	CASSLRGTSGSHEQYF
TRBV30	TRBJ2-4	CAWSDLRDIQYF
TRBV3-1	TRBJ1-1	CASSRRDSTEAFF
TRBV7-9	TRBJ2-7	CASSILEKGPYEQYF
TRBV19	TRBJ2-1	CASSPGLEINEQFF
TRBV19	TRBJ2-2	CASSMSIWTDFTGELFF
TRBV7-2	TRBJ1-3	CASSWGSGNTIYF
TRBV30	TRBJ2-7	CAWWGLGSYEQYF
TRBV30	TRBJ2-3	CAWTRSGSTDTQYF
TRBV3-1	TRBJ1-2	CASSPLRDFLYGYTF